This record concerns one T cell receptor beta chain sequence. This same CDR3 is encoded by further DNA sequences in the sample. This sample stems from a study of PD-1 blockade in classical Hodgkin lymphoma. Time point noted: cycle 4 day 1 (C4D1), after five to seven weeks of nivolumab. Each patient relapsed following autologous stem cell transplantation, and prior brentuximab vedotin exposure differed. Trimming left V 3 bases short and J 2 bases short, with 8 bases between. The CDR3 is 14 residues long. The germline V gene has CDR1 KGHSH and CDR2 LQKENI. Data came from immunoSEQ multiplex PCR; TCRdb stores just in-frame clones and leaves some out. The sample has under 25,000 clones, around 80% seen once; the top ten hold around 40%.

The source of this sequence is a human donor with classical Hodgkin lymphoma. This sequence joins TRBV18 and TRBJ1-3; D is uncertain. The material sequenced was peripheral blood mononuclear cells (PBMCs), taken before the fourth cycle of nivolumab. The CDR3 bases are TGTGCCAGCTCACCCCCACAAGCTGGAAACACCATATATTTT. Protein sequence: CASSPPQAGNTIYF.